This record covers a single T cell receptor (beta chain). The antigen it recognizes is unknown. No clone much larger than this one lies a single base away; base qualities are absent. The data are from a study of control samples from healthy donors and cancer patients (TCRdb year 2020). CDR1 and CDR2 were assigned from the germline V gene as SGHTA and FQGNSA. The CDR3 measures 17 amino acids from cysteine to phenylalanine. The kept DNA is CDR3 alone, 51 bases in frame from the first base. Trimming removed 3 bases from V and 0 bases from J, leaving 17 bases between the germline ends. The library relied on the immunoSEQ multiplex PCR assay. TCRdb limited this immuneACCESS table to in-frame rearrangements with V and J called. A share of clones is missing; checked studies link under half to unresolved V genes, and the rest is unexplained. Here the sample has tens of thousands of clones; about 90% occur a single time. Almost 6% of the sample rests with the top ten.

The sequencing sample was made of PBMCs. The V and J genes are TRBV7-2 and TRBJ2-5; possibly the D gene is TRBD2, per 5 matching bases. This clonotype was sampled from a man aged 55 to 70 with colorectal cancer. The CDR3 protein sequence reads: CASSFSKLSGYQETQYF. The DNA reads TGTGCCAGCAGCTTCTCAAAGTTATCGGGGTACCAAGAGACCCAGTACTTC.